The source of this T cell receptor (beta chain) is a study of cytomegalovirus exposure and HLA in healthy donors. Study context: Out of 398 genotyped donors, around 80% belonged to the Caucasian-associated ancestry cluster.

The study's findings and limits: Fewer N-insertions than the roughly 600-donor mean were reportedly shown by an Asian-associated ancestry cluster in a later analysis. Rarity characterized most TCR sequences, yet some public TCRs appeared in many donors.

Points on this clone: Its antigen remains unidentified.

CDR1 and CDR2 from the germline V gene are MDHEN and SYDVKM. The junction had 4 bases not matched to a gene; V was cut back by 8 bases and J by 6 bases. The CDR3 spans 13 residues. The PCR employed 60 Vbeta primers together with 13 Jbeta primers. The protocol was immunoSEQ multiplex PCR, while the TCRdb copy is restricted to in-frame clones and leaves out a portion. The sample yields about 150,000 clones, about 77% seen once. This TCR came from a middle-aged woman in good health and CMV-seronegative. Sequenced sample: PBMCs. The chain recombines TRBV28 with TRBJ1-6; the match to TRBD1 covers 7 bases. CDR3 nucleotides: TGTGCCAGCCTGGGACAGATTAATTCACCCCTCCACTTT. It codes for CASLGQINSPLHF.